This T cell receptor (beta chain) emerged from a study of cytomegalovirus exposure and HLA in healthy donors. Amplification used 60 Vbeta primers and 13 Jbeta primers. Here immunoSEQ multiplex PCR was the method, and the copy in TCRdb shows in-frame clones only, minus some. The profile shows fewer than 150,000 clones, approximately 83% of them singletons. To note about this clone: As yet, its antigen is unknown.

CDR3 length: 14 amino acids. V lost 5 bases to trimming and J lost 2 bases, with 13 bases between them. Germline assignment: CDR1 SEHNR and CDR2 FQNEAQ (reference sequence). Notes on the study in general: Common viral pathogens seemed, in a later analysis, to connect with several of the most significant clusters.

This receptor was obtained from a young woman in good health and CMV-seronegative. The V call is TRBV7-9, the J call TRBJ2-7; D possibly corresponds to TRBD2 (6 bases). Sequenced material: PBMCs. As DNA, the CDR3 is TGTGCCAGCAGCCGGGACTTCCATACCTACGAGCAGTACTTC. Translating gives CASSRDFHTYEQYF.